The next 21 T cell receptor beta chains were all read from a single sample in a study of blood T cell repertoires in COVID-19. This table comes from immunoSEQ multiplex PCR, and its TCRdb copy is limited to in-frame clones, with some not included. The table has some 300,000 clones, 88% seen once. Sequenced input: PBMCs or T cells enriched from blood (not recorded which). All receptors come from a woman aged 55-75 years in a cohort exposed to, infected with or recovered from COVID-19 (not recorded which).

CDR3 bases: TGTGCCAGCAGTGGCGACATGGATCAGCCCCAGCATTTT. Its protein is CASSGDMDQPQHF. The V call is TRBV6-4, the J call TRBJ1-5; no clear D. The CDR3 loop spans 13 amino acids. Trimming removed 4 bases at V and 5 bases at J, with 9 bases between. The V gene's germline CDR1 is MRHNA and CDR2 SNTAGT.

The CDR3 DNA is TGTGCCAGTAGTTCGTCCCGGGGGGCCGCCGAGCAGTACTTC. Translating gives CASSSSRGAAEQYF. This chain uses TRBV19 with TRBJ2-7; a weak D match, TRBD2 (7 bases). The V end was cut by 5 bases, the J end by 6 bases, with 17 bases between. Germline assignment: CDR1 LNHDA and CDR2 SQIVND (reference sequence). The CDR3 has 14 residues.

This chain uses TRBV4-2 with TRBJ1-1, with 9 bases identical to TRBD1. This CDR3 contains 16 residues. V gave up 1 base and J gave up 0 bases; unmatched junction bases: 3. Germline CDR1 LGHNA, CDR2 YNFKEQ. CDR3 in amino acids: CASSQGDRALNTEAFF. The DNA for the CDR3 is TGTGCCAGCAGCCAAGGGGACAGGGCGTTGAACACTGAAGCTTTCTTT.

The gene calls are TRBV10-1 and TRBJ1-1; possibly TRBD1 for D (6 bases). V dropped 5 bases and J dropped 8 bases, with 15 bases sitting between them. The germline V gene has CDR1 WNHNN and CDR2 SYGVQD (reference sequence). The CDR3 runs to 13 residues. The DNA for the CDR3 is TGCGCCAGCAGTTACGACAGGCAGGCGGAAGCTTTCTTT. Amino acid sequence: CASSYDRQAEAFF.

This clone showed up just a few times. The rearrangement links TRBV27 to TRBJ1-2; 8 bases are a match to TRBD1. The junction had 8 bases not matched to a gene; V was cut back by 7 bases and J by 4 bases. This CDR3 region has 14 residues. Germline-derived CDR1 and CDR2 are MNHEY and SMNVEV (reference sequence). The CDR3 sequence is CASKGQGLSYGYTF. In DNA form, the CDR3 reads TGTGCCAGCAAAGGACAGGGCCTATCCTATGGCTACACCTTC.

This clone came up once. This chain connects TRBV6-5 to TRBJ2-7; possibly TRBD2 for D (7 bases). Germline CDR1 reads MNHEY; CDR2 reads SVGAGI. CDR3 length: 13 amino acids. V gave up 11 bases and J gave up 3 bases, with 17 bases separating them. In nucleotides, the CDR3 is TGTGCCTCTGGGGGGGGCTCGTACTACGAGCAGTACTTC. As protein: CASGGGSYYEQYF.

This chain joins TRBV6-2 or TRBV6-3 and TRBJ2-6, with a possible D match to TRBD2 (5 bases). The CDR3 extends over 17 amino acids. V was shortened by 3 bases and J by 4 bases, with 16 bases between the two germline ends. Germline assignment: CDR1 MNHEY and CDR2 SVGEGT. CDR3 region: CASSYRISRGGANVLTF. Here the CDR3 DNA reads TGTGCCAGCAGTTATCGTATTTCCCGAGGGGGGGCCAACGTCCTGACTTTC.

This chain joins TRBV18 and TRBJ1-4, with D tentatively TRBD1 (5 bases). Germline V CDR1 and CDR2: KGHSH, LQKENI. This CDR3 is built from 16 residues. Trimming stripped 2 bases from V and 4 bases from J, with 14 bases between. CDR3 in amino acids: CASSPTQGGSNEKLFF. As DNA, the CDR3 is TGTGCCAGCTCACCAACCCAGGGCGGGAGTAATGAAAAACTGTTTTTT.

This clone has only one observation. The rearrangement uses TRBV7-9 and TRBJ2-2; 7 bases are a match to TRBD2. Looked up from germline, CDR1 is SEHNR and CDR2 is FQNEAQ (reference sequence). The length of the CDR3 is 15 residues. Losses at the gene ends were 7 bases for V and 2 bases for J; bases not matched to a gene: 7. The CDR3 DNA reads as TGTGCCAGCACCGTCGCGGGAGACAACACCGGGGAGCTGTTTTTT. Amino acids: CASTVAGDNTGELFF.

This chain connects TRBV7-8 to TRBJ1-1, with D perhaps TRBD1 (6 bases). Germline loops: CDR1 SGHVS, CDR2 FQNEAQ. This CDR3 has 16 residues. Trimming removed 7 bases at V and 1 base at J, with 19 bases between. CDR3 loop: CASTPRTRQENTEAFF. Here the CDR3 DNA reads TGTGCCAGCACCCCCAGGACGAGACAGGAGAACACTGAAGCTTTCTTT.

The chain couples TRBV6-1 to TRBJ2-2; no clear D. The CDR3 is 15 residues long. With 3 bases removed from V and 0 bases from J, the gap between germline ends came to 8 bases. Per the germline V gene, CDR1 is MNHNS and CDR2 is SASEGT. The CDR3 DNA reads TGTGCCAGCAGTGAGCGGAGAGCGAACACCGGGGAGCTGTTTTTT. Residues: CASSERRANTGELFF.

The J gene is TRBJ2-7, the V gene TRBV5-1; D is perhaps TRBD1 (5 bases). This CDR3 is built from 16 residues. The ends were cut back, 0 bases at V and 2 bases at J, with 15 bases in the middle. The germline V gene has CDR1 SGHRS and CDR2 YFSETQ. CDR3 region: CASSLAYTGIAYEQYF. CDR3 bases: TGCGCCAGCAGCTTGGCATATACAGGTATCGCCTACGAGCAGTACTTC.

The rearrangement links TRBV5-6 to TRBJ1-3, with D possibly TRBD1 on 5 matching bases. V lost 1 base and J 2 bases, leaving 13 bases between the germline ends. This CDR3 has 16 amino acids. Germline values: CDR1 SGHDT, CDR2 YYEEEE. The CDR3 nucleotides read TGTGCCAGCAGCTTGAAGCAGGGATTCCCTGGAAACACCATATATTTT. Translating it yields CASSLKQGFPGNTIYF. Filled out from reference TRBV5-6 and TRBJ1-3, the complete variable domain reads DAGVTQSPTHLIKTRGQQVTLRCSPKSGHDTVSWYQQALGQGPQFIFQYYEEEERQRGNFPDRFSGHQFPNYSSELNVNALLLGDSALYLCASSLKQGFPGNTIYFGEGSWLTVV.

A word on this clone: In the same sample, other DNA sequences code for this CDR3. The chain uses TRBV18 and TRBJ1-3; TRBD1 matches 7 bases. Per the germline V gene, CDR1 is KGHSH and CDR2 is LQKENI. CDR3 length equals 14 residues. Losses at the gene ends were 2 bases for V and 2 bases for J; bases not matched to a gene: 0. In DNA form, the CDR3 reads TGTGCCAGCTCACCAACAGGGGCTGGAAACACCATATATTTT. This encodes CASSPTGAGNTIYF.

The chain uses TRBV5-1 and TRBJ1-1; 9 bases line up with TRBD1. CDR1 is SGHRS, CDR2 YFSETQ, per germline. The CDR3 covers 14 residues. V shed 7 bases, J shed 1 base, and the junction held 5 bases outside the gene matches. DNA for the CDR3: TGCGCCAGCTCCCGGACAGGGGAGAACACTGAAGCTTTCTTT. This sequence encodes CASSRTGENTEAFF.

Comment on this clone: Other DNA sequences in the same sample also yield this CDR3. This sequence joins TRBV7-8 and TRBJ2-7; D is perhaps TRBD1 (5 bases). The CDR3 is 14 residues long. CDR1 is SGHVS and CDR2 is FQNEAQ in the germline V gene. The V end lost 1 base, the J end lost 0 bases, and 7 bases lay between the germline ends. CDR3 in amino acids: CASSLGDSSYEQYF. CDR3 bases: TGTGCCAGCAGCTTAGGTGACAGCTCCTACGAGCAGTACTTC.

The chain is built from TRBV18 and TRBJ1-1; D is uncertain. The CDR3 length is 15 residues. Trimming took 3 bases from V and 2 from J, leaving 13 bases between them. Germline CDR1 is KGHSH and CDR2 is LQKENI. CDR3 protein: CASSPQPGTNTEAFF. The CDR3 coding sequence is TGTGCCAGCTCACCCCAACCAGGAACAAACACTGAAGCTTTCTTT.

The gene calls are TRBV4-1 and TRBJ2-1; 10 positions match TRBD2. V was pared by 6 bases and J by 0 bases, with 5 bases of the junction left unmatched. The length of the CDR3 is 16 residues. The germline CDR1 and CDR2 sequences are MGHRA and YSYEKL. The CDR3, as DNA: TGCGCCAGCAGACCGGGACTAGCGATCTCCTACAATGAGCAGTTCTTC. Translation: CASRPGLAISYNEQFF.

The rearrangement uses TRBV10-1 and TRBJ2-6, with TRBD2 as a possible D gene (5 bases). This CDR3 has 16 residues. Germline assignment: CDR1 WNHNN and CDR2 SYGVQD (reference sequence). V lost 0 bases and J 1 base, leaving 7 bases between the germline ends. DNA for the CDR3: TGCGCCAGCAGTGAGTCTACGGGGTCTGGGGCCAACGTCCTGACTTTC. Translated, it gives CASSESTGSGANVLTF.

The chain couples TRBV3-1 (or the pseudogene TRBV3-2) to TRBJ2-2, with TRBD2 matching 15 bases. This CDR3 is built from 19 residues. V lost 4 bases, J lost 6 bases, and 12 bases stayed unmatched. Germline loops: CDR1 LGHDT, CDR2 YNNKEL (reference sequence). The chain's CDR3 is CASSPTSGTSGRSAGELFF. As DNA, the CDR3 is TGTGCCAGCAGCCCTACGAGTGGGACTAGCGGGAGGTCGGCCGGGGAGCTGTTTTTT.

CDR3 sequence reads: CASSRTTVGEQFF. CDR3 sequence (DNA): TGTGCCAGCAGTCGTACGACAGTGGGAGAGCAGTTCTTC. This rearrangement joins TRBV7-9 to TRBJ2-1, with D possibly being TRBD1 (5 bases). Germline CDR1 is SEHNR and CDR2 is FQNEAQ (reference sequence). CDR3 length: 13 residues. The ends were cut back, 6 bases at V and 10 bases at J, with 16 bases in the middle.